This entry is about one TCR beta chain. Its antigen is as yet unknown. These data belong to a study of blood T cells in healthy people across ages. The donors, healthy Caucasians from Russia, were aged about 6 to 95. For every donor, a draw yielded around 10 milliliters of peripheral blood. CDR3 length: 15 amino acids. CDR1 is LGHDT and CDR2 is YNNKEL in the germline V gene (reference sequence). V lost 3 bases to trimming and J lost 5 bases, with 14 bases between them. General study findings and limits: Unknown CMV status may confound age-related changes in expanded clones.

A sample-barcoded 5' primer and a J-beta primer mix were used in a second PCR of roughly 7 to 11 cycles. CDR3-containing paired-end reads numbering at least 2.5 million came from each sample. MiXCR was run by TCRdb on the 5' RACE reads, yielding one entry per CDR3 protein. The sample holds hundreds of thousands of distinct CDR3 sequences, roughly 56% seen once. The clonotype comes from a man between 40 and 49 years old in good health. Sequenced: blood. The chain links TRBV3-1 to TRBJ2-1; D is possibly TRBD2 (8 bases). DNA for the CDR3: TGTGCCAGCAGCCAGAGGGGGCGGGGGGACAATGAGCAGTTCTTC. Protein sequence: CASSQRGRGDNEQFF.